A single sample gave rise to the 24 T cell receptor beta chains below, sequenced in a study of shared clonotypes between healthy human individuals. Using immunoSEQ multiplex PCR, the repertoire was profiled, and TCRdb retains in-frame clones only, with some absent. The data hold 450,000 to 500,000 clones, with 81% observed a single time. The sequenced sample was PBMCs. These receptors came from a woman aged 40-49 years in good health. Some clones in this sample may be carry-over from other donors' samples.

The chain recombines TRBV5-4 with TRBJ1-4, with 10 bases fitting TRBD1. The V gene end was trimmed by 0 bases and the J gene end by 8 bases; junction bases not matched to a gene: 4. Germline CDR1 SGHNT, CDR2 YYREEE (reference sequence). This CDR3 comprises 15 residues. The CDR3 loop is CASSLGGQGPEKLFF. The CDR3 nucleotides are TGTGCCAGCAGCTTGGGGGGACAGGGGCCCGAAAAACTGTTTTTT. The full variable domain, its missing parts supplied by reference TRBV5-4 and TRBJ1-4, is ETGVTQSPTHLIKTRGQQVTLRCSSQSGHNTVSWYQQALGQGPQFIFQYYREEENGRGNFPPRFSGLQFPNYSSELNVNALELDDSALYLCASSLGGQGPEKLFFGSGTQLSVL.

The chain uses TRBV7-9 and TRBJ2-7, with 7 positions matching TRBD2. CDR1 is SEHNR, CDR2 FQNEAQ, per germline (reference sequence). The length of the CDR3 is 14 residues. The V and J ends lost 4 bases and 3 bases, in that order; junction bases with no gene match: 6. The CDR3 bases are TGTGCCAGCAGCTCCTCTAGCGGAGGCTACGAGCAGTACTTC. Protein: CASSSSSGGYEQYF.

The chain carries TRBV5-5 and TRBJ1-2; 11 bases fit TRBD1. From germline, CDR1 is SGHKS and CDR2 YYEKEE (reference sequence). CDR3 length: 18 amino acids. Germline trimming cut 1 base from V and 2 bases from J; bases unmatched to any gene: 10. The CDR3: CASSLWTGGFGRNYGYTF. In DNA, the CDR3 is TGTGCCAGCAGCTTGTGGACAGGGGGCTTCGGTCGGAACTATGGCTACACCTTC.

This clone was observed a single time. This likely came from a read error, as a far larger clone is one base away. The sample contains more than one DNA sequence encoding this CDR3. The chain recombines TRBV11-2 with TRBJ1-1; a possible D gene is TRBD1 (5 bases). There are 13 residues in the CDR3. Per the germline V gene, CDR1 is SGHAT and CDR2 is FQNNGV. This CDR3 reads CASSFQGLTEALF. DNA for the CDR3: TGTGCCAGCAGCTTCCAGGGTTTAACTGAAGCTTTATTT.

Many counts were recorded for this clone. Other nucleotide sequences in the sample specify the same CDR3. The chain joins TRBV7-9 to TRBJ1-3; D is possibly TRBD1 (5 bases). Germline lookup yields CDR1 SEHNR and CDR2 FQNEAQ (reference sequence). The V and J ends lost 4 bases and 0 bases respectively, with 7 bases between them. This CDR3 is built from 14 residues. CDR3 DNA: TGTGCCAGCAGCTCGGGACTCTCTGGAAACACCATATATTTT. Translated: CASSSGLSGNTIYF.

As concerns this clone: This likely traces to a read error, being one base from a far larger clone. V and J are TRBV6-5 and TRBJ2-1; D remains unclear. V was shortened by 7 bases and J by 0 bases, with 7 bases between the two germline ends. CDR3 length equals 13 residues. Germline V CDR1 and CDR2: MNHEY, SVGAGI. The CDR3 nucleotides read TGTGCCAGCACAAGGAGCTCCTACAATGAGCAGTTCTTC. The encoded protein is CASTRSSYNEQFF.

V usage is TRBV7-2 and J usage is TRBJ1-1; the match to TRBD1 covers 7 bases. Germline CDR1 is SGHTA and CDR2 is FQGNSA. Germline trimming cut 1 base from V and 7 bases from J; bases unmatched to any gene: 12. This CDR3 spans 16 amino acids. The CDR3 here is CASSLGGGAGIYEAFF. In DNA form, the CDR3 reads TGTGCCAGCAGCTTAGGAGGGGGCGCAGGAATCTATGAAGCTTTCTTT.

The gene calls are TRBV19 and TRBJ2-3; 8 bases fit TRBD1. In germline, CDR1 is LNHDA, CDR2 SQIVND (reference sequence). The CDR3 contains 14 residues. V was clipped by 8 bases and J by 4 bases; unmatched bases: 8. The CDR3 DNA reads TGTGCCAGTGGACAGGGTGGGACCCCAGATACGCAGTATTTT. Encoded protein: CASGQGGTPDTQYF.

The V call is TRBV9, the J call TRBJ2-5, with D tentatively TRBD1 (5 bases). The CDR3 contains 15 residues. V lost 0 bases and J 4 bases, leaving 13 bases between the germline ends. The V gene's germline CDR1 is SGDLS and CDR2 YYNGEE. The DNA of the CDR3 is TGTGCCAGCAGCGTAGGTGCAGGGCCAATAGAGACCCAGTACTTC. This translates into CASSVGAGPIETQYF.

This clone was counted a single time. A far larger clone differs by one base, so this is likely a read error. At the DNA level, this CDR3 is encoded by other sequences in the same sample as well. The chain employs TRBV9 and TRBJ2-7; D is unclear. Germline CDR1 is SGDLS and CDR2 is YYNGEE. CDR3 length: 14 residues. V was cut by 3 bases and J by 3 bases, with 13 bases left in between. The CDR3 sequence: CASSGHPGDYEQYF. The CDR3 DNA sequence: TGTGCCAGCAGCGGACACCCCGGAGACTACGAGCAGTACTTC.

Worth noting for this clone: A read error likely explains this, since a far larger clone differs by one base. The V and J genes are TRBV7-3 and TRBJ2-6; D gene unclear. V gave up 7 bases and J gave up 4 bases, with 8 bases separating them. This CDR3 spans 13 amino acids. The germline V gene has CDR1 SGHTA and CDR2 FQGTGA. CDR3 coding DNA: TGTGCCAGCAAGTTGGCAGGGGCCAACGTCCTGACTTTC. It encodes CASKLAGANVLTF.

V and J are TRBV18 and TRBJ2-1; 10 bases line up with TRBD2. Per germline, CDR1 KGHSH and CDR2 LQKENI. This CDR3 has 17 amino acids. The ends lost 3 bases at V and 3 bases at J; junction bases unmatched: 8. CDR3 sequence: CASSPSLAGGNYNEQFF. The CDR3 coding sequence is TGTGCCAGCTCACCCTCCTTAGCGGGAGGCAACTACAATGAGCAGTTCTTC.

Points on this clone: This likely came from a read error, as a far larger clone is one base away. This sequence joins TRBV4-3 and TRBJ1-2; 9 nucleotides line up with TRBD1. The trim removed 4 bases at V and 9 bases at J, leaving 6 bases unmatched. Germline V CDR1 and CDR2: LGHNA, YSLEER. This CDR3 has 13 residues. As DNA, the CDR3 is TGCGCCAGCAGCCCGGGACAGGGCTTATGCTACACCTTC. This encodes CASSPGQGLCYTF.

The chain combines TRBV5-1 with TRBJ1-2; 9 bases are shared with TRBD1. Losses at the gene ends were 0 bases for V and 4 bases for J; bases not matched to a gene: 4. The CDR3 runs 15 residues. Looked up from germline, CDR1 is SGHRS and CDR2 is YFSETQ. DNA of the CDR3: TGCGCCAGCAGCTTGGAGACAGGGGGATTCTATGGCTACACCTTC. It yields the protein CASSLETGGFYGYTF.

Points on this clone: This likely reflects a read error, since a far larger clone is one base away. Other DNA sequences in this specimen translate into the identical CDR3. J is TRBJ1-2 and V is TRBV25-1, with D possibly TRBD1 on 6 matching bases. Trimming removed 6 bases from V and 8 bases from J, with 19 bases in between. CDR1 MGHDK and CDR2 SYGVNS come from the germline V gene. The CDR3 is 14 residues long. CDR3 sequence: CASSPDRPWDGYTF. The CDR3 nucleotides read TGTGCCAGCAGCCCCGACAGGCCTTGGGACGGCTACACCTTC.

A note on this clone: A far larger clone differs by one base, so this is likely a read error. The sample holds other DNA sequences that translate to the same CDR3. The chain links TRBV30 to TRBJ1-1; no definite D call. CDR1 and CDR2 from the germline V gene are GTSNPN and SVGIG (reference sequence). This CDR3 has 16 amino acids. The CDR3 region is CAWSVPSPSGNTEAFF. DNA of the CDR3: TGTGCCTGGAGTGTACCGTCCCCTTCGGGGAACACTGAAGCCTTCTTT.

The chain couples TRBV27 to TRBJ2-7; 7 nucleotides line up with TRBD2. With V trimmed by 4 bases and J by 2 bases, 5 bases remained unmatched. CDR1 is MNHEY, CDR2 SMNVEV, per germline (reference sequence). This CDR3 has 14 residues. The CDR3 DNA reads as TGTGCCAGCAGTTCGGGACTACCCCCCTACGAGCAGTACTTC. Translating gives CASSSGLPPYEQYF.

This clone appeared once. The chain employs TRBV5-4 and TRBJ1-1; 7 positions agree with TRBD1. The CDR3 totals 16 residues. Germline CDR1 is SGHNT and CDR2 is YYREEE (reference sequence). The junction had 10 bases not matched to a gene; V was cut back by 5 bases and J by 0 bases. This CDR3 is CASRQDLQGLNTEAFF. In nucleotides, the CDR3 is TGTGCCAGCAGACAAGATTTACAGGGGCTGAACACTGAAGCTTTCTTT.

This clone is a singleton in its sample. The rearrangement links TRBV11-2 to TRBJ2-7, with TRBD1 matching 8 bases. Germline trimming cut 5 bases from V and 2 bases from J; bases unmatched to any gene: 11. In germline, CDR1 is SGHAT, CDR2 FQNNGV. The CDR3 contains 16 residues. In nucleotides, the CDR3 is TGTGCCAGCAGCCCCCTCCGCGGACAGGGTCCCTACGAGCAGTACTTC. Its translation: CASSPLRGQGPYEQYF.

This clone was detected once. V gene TRBV7-2 combines with J gene TRBJ2-2; D is tentatively TRBD1 or TRBD2 (5 bases each). CDR3 length: 16 residues. Trimming left V 4 bases short and J 0 bases short, with 12 bases between. Germline V lookup: CDR1 SGHTA, CDR2 FQGNSA. The CDR3 region has the DNA TGTGCCAGCAGCTCCGCGAGGGGAGCGAACACCGGGGAGCTGTTTTTT. It translates to CASSSARGANTGELFF. Looking up the rest from reference TRBV7-2 and TRBJ2-2 gives the full variable domain: GAGVSQSPSNKVTEKGKDVELRCDPISGHTALYWYRQSLGQGLEFLIYFQGNSAPDKSGLPSDRFSAERTGGSVSTLTIQRTQQEDSAVYLCASSSARGANTGELFFGEGSRLTVL.

The chain couples TRBV19 to TRBJ2-7; TRBD2 matches at 13 bases. CDR1 LNHDA and CDR2 SQIVND come from the germline V gene (reference sequence). The CDR3 is 16 residues long. Trimming at V came to 5 bases and at J to 0 bases, leaving 4 bases not matched to a gene. CDR3 nucleotides: TGTGCCAGTAGTTCGTGGACTAGCGGGAGCTCCTACGAGCAGTACTTC. As protein: CASSSWTSGSSYEQYF.

The chain has TRBV30 and TRBJ1-3, with a tentative D call TRBD1 (6 bases). CDR1 GTSNPN and CDR2 SVGIG come from the germline V gene (reference sequence). The V end lost 0 bases, the J end lost 7 bases, and 25 bases lay between the germline ends. This CDR3 has 18 residues. CDR3 nucleotide sequence: TGTGCCTGGAGTGTAGGCACTTTAACAGGGAGAACGTCCAACACCATATATTTT. Protein: CAWSVGTLTGRTSNTIYF.

V and J are TRBV7-2 and TRBJ2-7, with D possibly being TRBD1 (5 bases). Trimming took 2 bases from V and 6 from J, leaving 17 bases between them. The length of the CDR3 is 15 residues. The V gene's germline CDR1 is SGHTA and CDR2 FQGNSA. The DNA of the CDR3 is TGTGCCAGCAGCTTATTTGCAGGGTCAGTAGGCGAGCAGTACTTC. Its translation is CASSLFAGSVGEQYF.

The V and J genes are TRBV30 and TRBJ2-7, with TRBD2 matching 12 bases. The length of the CDR3 is 13 residues. CDR1 and CDR2 (germline): GTSNPN, SVGIG (reference sequence). V was pared by 3 bases and J by 5 bases, with 2 bases of the junction left unmatched. CDR3 bases: TGTGCCTGGAGGAGACTAGCGGGAGACGAGCAGTACTTC. It encodes CAWRRLAGDEQYF.